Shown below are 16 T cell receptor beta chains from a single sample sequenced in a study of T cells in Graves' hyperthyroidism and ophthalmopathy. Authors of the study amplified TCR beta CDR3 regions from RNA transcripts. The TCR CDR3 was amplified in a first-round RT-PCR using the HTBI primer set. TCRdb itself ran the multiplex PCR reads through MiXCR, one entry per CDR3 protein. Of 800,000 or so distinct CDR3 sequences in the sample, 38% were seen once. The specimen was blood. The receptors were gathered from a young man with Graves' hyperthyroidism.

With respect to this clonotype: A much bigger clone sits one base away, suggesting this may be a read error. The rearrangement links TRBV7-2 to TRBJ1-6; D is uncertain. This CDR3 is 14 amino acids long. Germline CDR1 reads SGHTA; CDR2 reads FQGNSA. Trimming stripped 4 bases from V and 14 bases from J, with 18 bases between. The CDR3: CASSYSPPVASLHF. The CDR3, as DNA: TGTGCCAGCAGCTACTCTCCCCCGGTTGCATCCCTCCACTTT.

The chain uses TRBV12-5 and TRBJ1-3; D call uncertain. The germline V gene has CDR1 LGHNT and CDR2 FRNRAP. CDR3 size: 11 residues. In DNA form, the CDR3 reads TGTGCCAGTAATAAAGGAAACACCATATATTTT. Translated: CASNKGNTIYF.

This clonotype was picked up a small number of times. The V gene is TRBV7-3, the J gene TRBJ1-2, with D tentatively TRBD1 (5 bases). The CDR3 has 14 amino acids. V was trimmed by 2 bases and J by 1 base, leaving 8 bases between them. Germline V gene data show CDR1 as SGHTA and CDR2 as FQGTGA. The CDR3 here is CASSLGGDNYGYTF. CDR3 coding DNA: TGTGCCAGCAGCTTAGGGGGGGATAACTATGGCTACACCTTC.

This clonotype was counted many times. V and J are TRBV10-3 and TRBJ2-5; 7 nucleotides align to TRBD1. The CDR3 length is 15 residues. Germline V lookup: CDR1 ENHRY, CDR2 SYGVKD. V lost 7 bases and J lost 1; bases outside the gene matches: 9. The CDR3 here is CAINLLDRAQETQYF. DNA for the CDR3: TGTGCCATCAACCTTTTAGACAGGGCCCAAGAGACCCAGTACTTC.

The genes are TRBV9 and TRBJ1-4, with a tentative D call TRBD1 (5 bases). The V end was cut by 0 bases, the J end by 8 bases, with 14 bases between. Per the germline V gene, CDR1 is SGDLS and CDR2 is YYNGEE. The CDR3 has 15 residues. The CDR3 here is CASSVGGDHREKLFF. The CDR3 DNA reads TGTGCCAGCAGCGTAGGGGGGGACCATCGGGAAAAACTGTTTTTT. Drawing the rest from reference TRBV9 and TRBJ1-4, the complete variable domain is DSGVTQTPKHLITATGQRVTLRCSPRSGDLSVYWYQQSLDQGLQFLIQYYNGEERAKGNILERFSAQQFPDLHSELNLSSLELGDSALYFCASSVGGDHREKLFFGSGTQLSVL.

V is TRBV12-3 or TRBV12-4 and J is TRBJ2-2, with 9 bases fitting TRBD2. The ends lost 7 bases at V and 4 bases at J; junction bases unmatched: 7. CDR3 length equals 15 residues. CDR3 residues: CASIGGRVGTGELFF. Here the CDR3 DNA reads TGTGCCAGCATCGGCGGGAGGGTCGGCACCGGGGAGCTGTTTTTT.

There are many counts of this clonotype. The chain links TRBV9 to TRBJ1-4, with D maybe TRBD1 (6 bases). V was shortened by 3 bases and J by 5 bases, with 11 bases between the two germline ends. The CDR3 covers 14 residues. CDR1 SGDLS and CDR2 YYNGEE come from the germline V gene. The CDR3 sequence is CASSGGGRNEKLFF. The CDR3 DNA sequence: TGTGCCAGCAGCGGTGGGGGCCGAAATGAAAAACTGTTTTTT.

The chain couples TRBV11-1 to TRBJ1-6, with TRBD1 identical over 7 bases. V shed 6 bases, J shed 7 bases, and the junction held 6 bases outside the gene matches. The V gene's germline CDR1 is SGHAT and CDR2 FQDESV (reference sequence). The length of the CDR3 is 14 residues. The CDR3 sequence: CASSLQGVNSPLHF. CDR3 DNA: TGTGCCAGCAGTTTGCAGGGGGTGAATTCACCCCTCCACTTT.

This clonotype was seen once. The CDR3 sequence is CASSPRHNLYEQYF. The CDR3 DNA reads as TGTGCCAGCAGCCCACGACATAACCTCTACGAGCAGTACTTC. The chain uses TRBV6-2 or TRBV6-3 and TRBJ2-7; D is unresolved. From germline, CDR1 is MNHEY and CDR2 SVGEGT. This CDR3 is built from 14 residues. The germline V and J ends were trimmed by 6 bases and 3 bases, with 15 bases remaining between them.

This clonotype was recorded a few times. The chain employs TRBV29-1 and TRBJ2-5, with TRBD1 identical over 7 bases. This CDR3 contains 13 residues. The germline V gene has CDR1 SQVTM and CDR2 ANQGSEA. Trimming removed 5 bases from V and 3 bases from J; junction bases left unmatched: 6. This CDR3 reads CSVLTGDEETQYF. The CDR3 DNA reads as TGCAGCGTTTTAACAGGGGATGAAGAGACCCAGTACTTC.

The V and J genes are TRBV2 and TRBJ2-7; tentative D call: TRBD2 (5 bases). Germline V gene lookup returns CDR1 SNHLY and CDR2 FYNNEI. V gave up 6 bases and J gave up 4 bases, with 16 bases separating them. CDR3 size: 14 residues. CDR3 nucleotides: TGTGCCAGCAGGGAGGACGGGCCCCCTTACGAGCAGTACTTC. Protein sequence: CASREDGPPYEQYF.

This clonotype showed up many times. Here the CDR3 DNA reads TGCAGTGCCCGAAGGGAGTGGGCTTTCTTT. It specifies CSARREWAFF. The rearrangement uses TRBV20-1 and TRBJ1-1; D remains unclear. The germline CDR1 and CDR2 sequences are DFQATT and SNEGSKA (reference sequence). This CDR3 is built from 10 residues. V was shortened by 6 bases and J by 11 bases, with 13 bases between the two germline ends.

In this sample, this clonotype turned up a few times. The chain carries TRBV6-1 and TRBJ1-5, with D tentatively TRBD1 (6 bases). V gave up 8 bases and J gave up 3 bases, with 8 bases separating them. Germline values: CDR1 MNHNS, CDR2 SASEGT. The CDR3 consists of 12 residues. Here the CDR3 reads CASGQLNQPQHF. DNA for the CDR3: TGTGCCAGCGGACAGCTCAATCAGCCCCAGCATTTT.

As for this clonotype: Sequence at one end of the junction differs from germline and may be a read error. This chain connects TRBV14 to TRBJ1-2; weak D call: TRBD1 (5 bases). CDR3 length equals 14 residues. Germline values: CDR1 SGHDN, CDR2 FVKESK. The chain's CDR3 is CASSQAKGNCGYTF. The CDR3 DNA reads TGTGCCAGCAGCCAAGCGAAGGGGAACTGTGGCTACACCTTC.

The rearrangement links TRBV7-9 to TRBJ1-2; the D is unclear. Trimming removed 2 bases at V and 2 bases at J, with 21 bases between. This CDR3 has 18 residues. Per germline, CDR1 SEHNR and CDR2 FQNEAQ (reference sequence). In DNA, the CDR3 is TGTGCCAGCAGCTTAACTAGCGCCCGACTGGCCAGGAACTATGGCTACACCTTC. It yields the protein CASSLTSARLARNYGYTF.

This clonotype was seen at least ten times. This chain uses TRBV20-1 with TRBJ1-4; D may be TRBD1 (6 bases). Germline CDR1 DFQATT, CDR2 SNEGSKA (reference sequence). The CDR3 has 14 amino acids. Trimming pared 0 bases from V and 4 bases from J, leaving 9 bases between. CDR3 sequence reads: CSARDSRGNEKLFF. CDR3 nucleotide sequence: TGCAGTGCTAGAGATTCCAGGGGTAATGAAAAACTGTTTTTT.